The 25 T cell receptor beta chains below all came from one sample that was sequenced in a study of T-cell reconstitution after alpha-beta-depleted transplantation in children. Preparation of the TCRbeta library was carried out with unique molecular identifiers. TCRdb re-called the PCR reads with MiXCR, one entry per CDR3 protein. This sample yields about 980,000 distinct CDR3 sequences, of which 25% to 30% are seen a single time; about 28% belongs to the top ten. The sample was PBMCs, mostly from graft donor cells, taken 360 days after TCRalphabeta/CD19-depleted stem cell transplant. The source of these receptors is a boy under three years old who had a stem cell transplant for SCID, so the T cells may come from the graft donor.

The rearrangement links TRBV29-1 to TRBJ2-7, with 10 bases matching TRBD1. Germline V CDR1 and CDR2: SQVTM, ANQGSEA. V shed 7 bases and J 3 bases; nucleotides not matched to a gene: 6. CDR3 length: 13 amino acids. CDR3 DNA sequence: TGCAGCGCGGGGACAGGGGCCCTCTACGAGCAGTACTTC. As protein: CSAGTGALYEQYF.

The chain's CDR3 is CASSHSQILGTDTQYF. Written as DNA, the CDR3 is TGTGCCAGCAGCCACTCCCAGATTTTGGGCACAGATACGCAGTATTTT. The chain links TRBV11-1 to TRBJ2-3; D call uncertain. The germline gives CDR1 SGHAT, CDR2 FQDESV (reference sequence). Trimming pared 5 bases from V and 1 base from J, leaving 16 bases between. The CDR3 loop spans 16 amino acids.

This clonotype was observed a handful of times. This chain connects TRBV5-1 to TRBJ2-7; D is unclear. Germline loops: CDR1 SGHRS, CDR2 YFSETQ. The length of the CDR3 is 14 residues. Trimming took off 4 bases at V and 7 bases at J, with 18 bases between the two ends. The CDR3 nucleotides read TGCGCCAGCAGCGCCAATAGCCCACTGGTGGAGCAGTACTTC. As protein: CASSANSPLVEQYF. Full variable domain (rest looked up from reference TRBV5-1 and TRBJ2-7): KAGVTQTPRYLIKTRGQQVTLSCSPISGHRSVSWYQQTPGQGLQFLFEYFSETQRNKGNFPGRFSGRQFSNSRSEMNVSTLELGDSALYLCASSANSPLVEQYFGPGTRLTVT.

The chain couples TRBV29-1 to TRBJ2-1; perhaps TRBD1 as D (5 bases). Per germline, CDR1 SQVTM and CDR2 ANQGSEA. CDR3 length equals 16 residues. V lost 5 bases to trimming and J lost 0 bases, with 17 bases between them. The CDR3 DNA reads TGCAGCGTTCTCCCAGGGTTAGGAAGCTCCTACAATGAGCAGTTCTTC. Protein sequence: CSVLPGLGSSYNEQFF.

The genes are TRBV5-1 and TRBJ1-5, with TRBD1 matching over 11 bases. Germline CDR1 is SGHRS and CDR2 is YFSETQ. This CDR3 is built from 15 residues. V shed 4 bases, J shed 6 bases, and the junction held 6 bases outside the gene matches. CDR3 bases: TGCGCCAGCAGCCAGGGGACAGGGGGACGTCAGCCCCAGCATTTT. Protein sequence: CASSQGTGGRQPQHF.

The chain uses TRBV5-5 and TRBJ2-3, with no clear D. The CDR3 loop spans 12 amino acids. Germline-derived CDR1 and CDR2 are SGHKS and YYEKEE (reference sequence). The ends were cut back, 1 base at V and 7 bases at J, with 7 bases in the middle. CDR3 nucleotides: TGTGCCAGCAGCTTGAGAGGATATACGCAGTATTTT. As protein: CASSLRGYTQYF.

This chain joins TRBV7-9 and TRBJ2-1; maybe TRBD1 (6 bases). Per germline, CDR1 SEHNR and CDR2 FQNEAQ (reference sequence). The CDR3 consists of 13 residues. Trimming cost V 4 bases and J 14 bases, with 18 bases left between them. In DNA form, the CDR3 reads TGTGCCAGCAGCTCGCAGGCCCGGGACACGGAGTTCTTC. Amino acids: CASSSQARDTEFF.

Here the CDR3 DNA reads TGCGCCAGCAGCTTGGTCCCTGCGCCGGGACTAGCGGGTAATGAGCAGTTCTTC. Encoded protein: CASSLVPAPGLAGNEQFF. This chain connects TRBV5-1 to TRBJ2-1; the match to TRBD2 covers 12 bases. This CDR3 is built from 18 residues. The J segment lost 7 bases and the V segment lost 0 bases, leaving 11 bases of the junction unmatched. From germline, CDR1 is SGHRS and CDR2 YFSETQ. The whole variable domain, filled in from reference TRBV5-1 and TRBJ2-1, reads KAGVTQTPRYLIKTRGQQVTLSCSPISGHRSVSWYQQTPGQGLQFLFEYFSETQRNKGNFPGRFSGRQFSNSRSEMNVSTLELGDSALYLCASSLVPAPGLAGNEQFFGPGTRLTVL.

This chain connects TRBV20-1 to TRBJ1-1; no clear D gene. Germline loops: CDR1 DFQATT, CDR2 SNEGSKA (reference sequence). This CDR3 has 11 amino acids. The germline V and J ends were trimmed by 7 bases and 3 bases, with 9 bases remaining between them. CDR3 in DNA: TGCAGTGGTGGCAGCCACACTGAAGCTTTCTTT. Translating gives CSGGSHTEAFF.

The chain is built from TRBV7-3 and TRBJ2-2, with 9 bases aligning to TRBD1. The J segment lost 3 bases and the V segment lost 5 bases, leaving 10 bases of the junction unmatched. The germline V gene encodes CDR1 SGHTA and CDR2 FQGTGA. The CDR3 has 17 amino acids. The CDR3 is CASSPFDGTGYTGELFF. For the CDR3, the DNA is TGTGCCAGCAGCCCATTCGATGGGACAGGGTACACCGGGGAGCTGTTTTTT.

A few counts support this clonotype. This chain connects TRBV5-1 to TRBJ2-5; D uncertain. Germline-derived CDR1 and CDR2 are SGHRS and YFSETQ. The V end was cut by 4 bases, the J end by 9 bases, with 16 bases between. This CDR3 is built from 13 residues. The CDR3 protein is CASSPTRYTAQYF. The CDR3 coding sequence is TGCGCCAGCAGCCCGACTCGTTACACGGCCCAGTACTTC.

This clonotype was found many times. The CDR3 region has the DNA TGTGCCAGTAGTATAGTAAGGGGATCCGTGGAAGCTTTCTTT. Protein product: CASSIVRGSVEAFF. V and J are TRBV19 and TRBJ1-1; tentative D call: TRBD1 (5 bases). V was shortened by 1 base and J by 8 bases, with 14 bases between the two germline ends. Germline V CDR1 and CDR2: LNHDA, SQIVND (reference sequence). The CDR3 extends over 14 amino acids.

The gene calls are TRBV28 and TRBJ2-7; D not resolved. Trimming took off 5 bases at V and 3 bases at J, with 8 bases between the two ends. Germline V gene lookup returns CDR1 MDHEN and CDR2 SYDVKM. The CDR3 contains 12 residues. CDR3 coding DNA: TGTGCCAGCAGTCCGACCTTCTACGAGCAGTACTTC. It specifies CASSPTFYEQYF. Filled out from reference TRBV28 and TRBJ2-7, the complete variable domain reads DVKVTQSSRYLVKRTGEKVFLECVQDMDHENMFWYRQDPGLGLRLIYFSYDVKMKEKGDIPEGYSVSREKKERFSLILESASTNQTSMYLCASSPTFYEQYFGPGTRLTVT.

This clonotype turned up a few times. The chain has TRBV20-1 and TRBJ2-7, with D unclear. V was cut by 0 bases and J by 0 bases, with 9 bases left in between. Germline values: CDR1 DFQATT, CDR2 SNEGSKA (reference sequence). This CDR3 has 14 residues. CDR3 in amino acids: CSARDLGSSYEQYF. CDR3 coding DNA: TGCAGTGCTAGAGATTTGGGTAGCTCCTACGAGCAGTACTTC.

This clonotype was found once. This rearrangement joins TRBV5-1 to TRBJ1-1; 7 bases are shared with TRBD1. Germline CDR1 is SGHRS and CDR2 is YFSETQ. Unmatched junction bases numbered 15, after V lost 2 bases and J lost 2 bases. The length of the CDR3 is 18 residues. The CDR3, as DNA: TGCGCCAGCAGCTTTTCGGGGACAGCGAATCGGTATAACACTGAAGCTTTCTTT. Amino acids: CASSFSGTANRYNTEAFF.

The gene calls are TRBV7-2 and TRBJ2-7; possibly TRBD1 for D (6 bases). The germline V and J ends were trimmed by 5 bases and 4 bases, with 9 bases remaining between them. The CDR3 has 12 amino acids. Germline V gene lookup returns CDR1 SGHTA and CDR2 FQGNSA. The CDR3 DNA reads TGTGCCAGCAGCCCAGGGGAGTACGAGCAGTACTTC. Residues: CASSPGEYEQYF.

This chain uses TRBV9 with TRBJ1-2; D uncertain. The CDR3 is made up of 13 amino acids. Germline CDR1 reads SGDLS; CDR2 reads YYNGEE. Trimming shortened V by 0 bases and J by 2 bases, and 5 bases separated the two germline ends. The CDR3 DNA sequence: TGTGCCAGCAGCGTAGGAGGGAACTATGGCTACACCTTC. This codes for CASSVGGNYGYTF.

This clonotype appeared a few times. The CDR3 protein is CASSPFRGAPYNEQFF. Written as DNA, the CDR3 is TGTGCCAGCAGCCCGTTCCGGGGGGCCCCCTACAATGAGCAGTTCTTC. The chain joins TRBV7-3 to TRBJ2-1; D perhaps matches TRBD2 (7 bases). Germline V gives CDR1 SGHTA, CDR2 FQGTGA. The V and J ends lost 5 bases and 2 bases respectively, with 16 bases between them. The CDR3 covers 16 residues. The variable domain in full, with the rest retrieved from reference TRBV7-3 and TRBJ2-1, is GAGVSQTPSNKVTEKGKYVELRCDPISGHTALYWYRQSLGQGPEFLIYFQGTGAADDSGLPNDRFFAVRPEGSVSTLKIQRTERGDSAVYLCASSPFRGAPYNEQFFGPGTRLTVL.

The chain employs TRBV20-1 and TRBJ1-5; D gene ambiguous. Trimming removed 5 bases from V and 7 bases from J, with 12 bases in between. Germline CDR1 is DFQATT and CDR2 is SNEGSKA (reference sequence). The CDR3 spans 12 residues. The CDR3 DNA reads TGCAGTGCTGGCACGGGTATCCAGCCCCAGCATTTT. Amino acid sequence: CSAGTGIQPQHF.

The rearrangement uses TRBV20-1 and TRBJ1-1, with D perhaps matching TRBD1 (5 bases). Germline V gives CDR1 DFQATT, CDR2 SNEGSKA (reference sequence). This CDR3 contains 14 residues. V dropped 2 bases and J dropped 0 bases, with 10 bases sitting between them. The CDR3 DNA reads TGCAGTGCTAGACCAGGGACGGTGAACACTGAAGCTTTCTTT. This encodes CSARPGTVNTEAFF.

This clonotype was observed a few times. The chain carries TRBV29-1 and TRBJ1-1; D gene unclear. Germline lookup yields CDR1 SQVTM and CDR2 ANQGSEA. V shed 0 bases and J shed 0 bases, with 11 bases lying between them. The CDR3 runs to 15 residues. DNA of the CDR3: TGCAGCGTTGAAGATCTGGAGGGATTGAACACTGAAGCTTTCTTT. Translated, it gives CSVEDLEGLNTEAFF.

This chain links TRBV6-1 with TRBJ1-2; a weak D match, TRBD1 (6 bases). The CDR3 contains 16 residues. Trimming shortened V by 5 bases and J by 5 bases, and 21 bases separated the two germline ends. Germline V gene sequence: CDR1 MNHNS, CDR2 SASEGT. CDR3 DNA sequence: TGTGCCAGCAGTAGCTCCTACAGGGAGGGAGGATATGGCTACACCTTC. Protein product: CASSSSYREGGYGYTF.

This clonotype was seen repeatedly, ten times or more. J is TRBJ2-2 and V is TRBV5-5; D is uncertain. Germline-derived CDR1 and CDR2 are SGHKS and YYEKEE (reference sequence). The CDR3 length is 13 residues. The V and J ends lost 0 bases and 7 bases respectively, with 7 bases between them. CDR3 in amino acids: CASSLEANGELFF. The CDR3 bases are TGTGCCAGCAGCTTGGAGGCAAACGGGGAGCTGTTTTTT.

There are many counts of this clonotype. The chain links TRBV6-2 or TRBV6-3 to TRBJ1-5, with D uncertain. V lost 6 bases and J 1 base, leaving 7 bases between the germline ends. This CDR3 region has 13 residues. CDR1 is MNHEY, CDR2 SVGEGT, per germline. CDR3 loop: CASSPWSNQPQHF. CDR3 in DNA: TGTGCCAGCAGCCCGTGGAGCAATCAGCCCCAGCATTTT.

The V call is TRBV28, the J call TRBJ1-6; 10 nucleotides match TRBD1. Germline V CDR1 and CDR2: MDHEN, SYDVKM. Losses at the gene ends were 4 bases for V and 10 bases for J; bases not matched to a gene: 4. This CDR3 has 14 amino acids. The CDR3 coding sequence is TGTGCCAGCAGTTCGGGACAGGGGATCTCACCCCTCCACTTT. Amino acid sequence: CASSSGQGISPLHF.